This is a list of T cell receptor beta chains from one sample in a study of blood T cell repertoires in COVID-19. TCRdb's copy holds only in-frame clones and misses some; the assay was immunoSEQ multiplex PCR. Of fewer than 50,000 clones in the sample, about four fifths were seen once. What was sequenced was peripheral blood. The receptor set was obtained from a man between 35 and 55 years old with active or convalescent COVID-19. The CDR3 runs from the conserved cysteine through the conserved F or W. Fields, in order: clone size, V gene, J gene, CDR3 protein. Size tells how often a clone was seen (once, few, many) or the class of an expanded clone, and some rows leave it out.

abundance: -
v_gene: TRBV2
j_gene: TRBJ2-2
CDR3aa: CASSVGTGVDGELFF

abundance: -
v_gene: TRBV9
j_gene: TRBJ2-7
CDR3aa: CASSVTGEVNEQYF

abundance: -
v_gene: TRBV6-5
j_gene: TRBJ2-7
CDR3aa: CASSKTGVGSYEQYF

abundance: -
v_gene: TRBV9
j_gene: TRBJ1-2
CDR3aa: CASSTGQGDGYTF

abundance: -
v_gene: TRBV19
j_gene: TRBJ1-3
CDR3aa: CASKTGFSGNTIYF

abundance: -
v_gene: TRBV5-5
j_gene: TRBJ2-1
CDR3aa: CASSSQGRNEQFF

abundance: -
v_gene: TRBV10-2
j_gene: TRBJ1-1
CDR3aa: CASSEPHQGSRLKTEAFF

abundance: once
v_gene: TRBV5-1
j_gene: TRBJ2-7
CDR3aa: CASSSGGISEQYF

abundance: -
v_gene: TRBV14
j_gene: TRBJ2-1
CDR3aa: CASNRGGGYNEQFF

abundance: -
v_gene: TRBV2
j_gene: TRBJ1-6
CDR3aa: CATRDRFNSPLHF

abundance: -
v_gene: TRBV19
j_gene: TRBJ2-3
CDR3aa: CASSSLGLAVESDTQYF

abundance: -
v_gene: TRBV11-3
j_gene: TRBJ1-1
CDR3aa: CASSFSTGMNTEAFF

abundance: -
v_gene: TRBV2
j_gene: TRBJ2-7
CDR3aa: CASSRTTIEQYF

abundance: -
v_gene: TRBV30
j_gene: TRBJ2-3
CDR3aa: CACVGASGSADTQYF

abundance: -
v_gene: TRBV2
j_gene: TRBJ2-7
CDR3aa: CASRRGLAGGPSYEQYF

abundance: -
v_gene: TRBV28
j_gene: TRBJ1-5
CDR3aa: CASSNGQGNQPQHF

abundance: -
v_gene: TRBV29-1
j_gene: TRBJ1-4
CDR3aa: CSVEQAGEKLFF

abundance: -
v_gene: TRBV19
j_gene: TRBJ2-7
CDR3aa: CASSILAGDSSISYEQYF

abundance: -
v_gene: TRBV19
j_gene: TRBJ2-1
CDR3aa: CASSRDSSYNEQFF

abundance: -
v_gene: TRBV14
j_gene: TRBJ2-7
CDR3aa: CASSRHTSEQYF

abundance: -
v_gene: TRBV7-8
j_gene: TRBJ1-5
CDR3aa: CASSSYRLSYNQPQHF

abundance: -
v_gene: TRBV4-3
j_gene: TRBJ1-3
CDR3aa: CASSQEGGGGNTIYF

abundance: -
v_gene: TRBV5-4
j_gene: TRBJ1-3
CDR3aa: CASSLGGSILQRSGNTIYF

abundance: -
v_gene: TRBV30
j_gene: TRBJ2-2
CDR3aa: CARTPDRGNTGELFF

abundance: few
v_gene: TRBV7-2
j_gene: TRBJ2-3
CDR3aa: CASSGSQGSYTDTQYF

abundance: -
v_gene: TRBV5-4
j_gene: TRBJ1-4
CDR3aa: CASSLMGAAAKLFF

abundance: -
v_gene: TRBV24-1
j_gene: TRBJ1-5
CDR3aa: CATSDRTGGNQPQHF

abundance: -
v_gene: TRBV9
j_gene: TRBJ2-5
CDR3aa: CASSERDPGWETQYF

abundance: -
v_gene: TRBV28
j_gene: TRBJ2-1
CDR3aa: CASIPGSRFYNEQFF

abundance: -
v_gene: TRBV6-1
j_gene: TRBJ1-5
CDR3aa: CASRQSNQPHHF

abundance: few
v_gene: TRBV15
j_gene: TRBJ1-2
CDR3aa: CATSRDLGGNYGYTF

abundance: -
v_gene: TRBV5-3
j_gene: TRBJ1-6
CDR3aa: CARRNKDSYNSPLHF

abundance: -
v_gene: TRBV12-3/TRBV12-4
j_gene: TRBJ1-1
CDR3aa: CASSIRGSTEAFF